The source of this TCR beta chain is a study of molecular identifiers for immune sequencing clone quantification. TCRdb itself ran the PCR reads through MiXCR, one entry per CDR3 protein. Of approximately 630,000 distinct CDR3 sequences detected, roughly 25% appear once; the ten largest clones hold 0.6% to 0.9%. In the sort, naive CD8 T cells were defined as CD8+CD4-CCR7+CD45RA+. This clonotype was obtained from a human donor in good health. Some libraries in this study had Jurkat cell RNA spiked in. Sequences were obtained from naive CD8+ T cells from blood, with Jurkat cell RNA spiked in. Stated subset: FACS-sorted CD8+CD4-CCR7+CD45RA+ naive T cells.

The CDR3 sequence is CASSLVGGREDEQYF. Here the CDR3 DNA reads TGTGCCAGCAGCTTGGTAGGGGGGCGCGAAGACGAGCAGTACTTC. V and J are TRBV5-4 and TRBJ2-7; either TRBD1 or TRBD2 may supply D (6 bases each). The V and J ends lost 0 bases and 5 bases respectively, with 15 bases between them. Germline CDR1 SGHNT, CDR2 YYREEE (reference sequence). The CDR3 sequence is 15 residues long. Full variable domain (remainder filled in from reference TRBV5-4 and TRBJ2-7): ETGVTQSPTHLIKTRGQQVTLRCSSQSGHNTVSWYQQALGQGPQFIFQYYREEENGRGNFPPRFSGLQFPNYSSELNVNALELDDSALYLCASSLVGGREDEQYFGPGTRLTVT.